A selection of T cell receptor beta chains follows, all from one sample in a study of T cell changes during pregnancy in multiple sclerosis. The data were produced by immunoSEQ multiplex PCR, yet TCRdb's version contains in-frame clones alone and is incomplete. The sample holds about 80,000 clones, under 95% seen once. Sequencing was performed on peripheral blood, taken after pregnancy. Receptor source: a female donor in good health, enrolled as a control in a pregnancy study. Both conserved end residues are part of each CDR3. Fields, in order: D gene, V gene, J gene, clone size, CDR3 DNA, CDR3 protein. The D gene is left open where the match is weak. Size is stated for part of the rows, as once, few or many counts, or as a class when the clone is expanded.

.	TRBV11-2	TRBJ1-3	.	TGTGCCAGCAGCCCCCTCGCCGACAGCTACTCTGGAAACACCATATATTTT	CASSPLADSYSGNTIYF
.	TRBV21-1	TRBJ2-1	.	TGTGCCAGCAGCAAACCGGGGGGGTATTTCTACAATGAGCAGTTCTTC	CASSKPGGYFYNEQFF
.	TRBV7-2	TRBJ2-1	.	TGTGCCAGCAGCCAACCGACCCGGGGGAATGAGCAGTTCTTC	CASSQPTRGNEQFF
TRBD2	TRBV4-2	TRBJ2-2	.	TGTGCCAGCAGCCTAGGACTAGCGGGGGGGCGAATAAACACCGGGGAGCTGTTTTTT	CASSLGLAGGRINTGELFF
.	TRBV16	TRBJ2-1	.	TGTGCCAGCAGTCCCGACTACTACAATGAGCAGTTCTTC	CASSPDYYNEQFF
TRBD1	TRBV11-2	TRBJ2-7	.	TGTGCCAGCAGCTCCGGGACAGGGGGCGAGCAGTACTTC	CASSSGTGGEQYF
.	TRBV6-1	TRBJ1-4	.	TGTGCCAGCAATTATCAGGGAATTAATGAAAAACTGTTTTTT	CASNYQGINEKLFF
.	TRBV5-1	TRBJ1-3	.	TGCGCCAGCAGCTGGCGGGAACGGACTTCGGCTGGAAACACCATATATTTT	CASSWRERTSAGNTIYF
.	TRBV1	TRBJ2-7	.	TGCACCAGCAGCCAAGATCGTCTACAGGGAGTCGTCGAGGATAACACAAAATACGAGCAGTACTTC	CTSSQDRLQGVVEDNTKYEQYF
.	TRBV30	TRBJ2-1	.	TGTGCCTGGAGGTTAGGCGGAGGGCAGTTCTTC	CAWRLGGGQFF
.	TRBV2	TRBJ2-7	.	TGTGCCAGCATTCTACACAGAGAGATCTCCTACGAGCAGTACTTC	CASILHREISYEQYF
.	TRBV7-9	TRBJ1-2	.	TGTGCCAGCAGCTTCGGCAGGGCGGACGGCTACACCTTC	CASSFGRADGYTF
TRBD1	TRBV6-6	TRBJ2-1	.	TGTGCCAGCAGGGGACAGGGGGCGCGAAATGAGCAGTTCTTC	CASRGQGARNEQFF
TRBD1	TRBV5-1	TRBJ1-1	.	TGCGCCAGCAGGGGACAGCCGAAGACTGAAGCTTTCTTT	CASRGQPKTEAFF
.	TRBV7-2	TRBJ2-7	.	TGTGCCAGCAGCTTGCAGGGGGGTGAGCAGTACTTC	CASSLQGGEQYF
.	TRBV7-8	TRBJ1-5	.	TGTGCCAGCAGCTTATATCGGCAGGGGATAGGGCAGCCCCAGCATTTT	CASSLYRQGIGQPQHF
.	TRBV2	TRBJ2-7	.	TGTGCCAGCAGTGCTGAGGCAGGGGTGGAGCAGTACTTC	CASSAEAGVEQYF
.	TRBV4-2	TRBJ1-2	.	TGTGCCAGCAGCCAAATATCTTCGCGAGCCTATGGCTACACCTTC	CASSQISSRAYGYTF
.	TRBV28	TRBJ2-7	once	TGTGCCAGCAATCGCGAGGGAGGCAGGAGCTCCTACGAGCAGTACTTC	CASNREGGRSSYEQYF
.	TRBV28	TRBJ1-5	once	TGTGCCAGCAGGCCAAAACAGCAGTATAGCAATCAGCCCCAGCATTTT	CASRPKQQYSNQPQHF
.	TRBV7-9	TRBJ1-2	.	TGTGCCAGCAGCCGGGACATCTATGGCTACACCTTC	CASSRDIYGYTF
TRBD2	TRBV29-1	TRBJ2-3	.	TGCAGCGTTGGCCACGGGACTACCACAGATACGCAGTATTTT	CSVGHGTTTDTQYF
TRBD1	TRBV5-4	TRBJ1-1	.	TGTGCCAGCAGCTTGGGGACAGGGGGCAGGACTGAAGCTTTCTTT	CASSLGTGGRTEAFF
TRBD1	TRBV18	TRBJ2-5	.	TGTGCCAGCTCACCACCAGGCAGACAGGGGGCGAAGGAGACCCAGTACTTC	CASSPPGRQGAKETQYF
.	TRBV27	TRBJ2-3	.	TGTGCCAGCAGTGAGGACAGATCCACAGATACGCAGTATTTT	CASSEDRSTDTQYF
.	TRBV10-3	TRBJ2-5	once	TGTGCCATCAGTGAAGCTAGGGGGGAGACCCAGTACTTC	CAISEARGETQYF
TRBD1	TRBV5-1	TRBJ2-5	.	TGCGCCAGCAGACCGGGACAGGGGGCCTTGGAGACCCAGTACTTC	CASRPGQGALETQYF
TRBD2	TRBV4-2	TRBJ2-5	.	TGTGCCAGCAGCCCCGGACTAGCGGCGCAAGAGACCCAGTACTTC	CASSPGLAAQETQYF
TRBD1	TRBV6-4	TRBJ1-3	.	TGTGCCAGCAGTGACGTACCGGGACAGGGGTTAGATGGAAACACCATATATTTT	CASSDVPGQGLDGNTIYF
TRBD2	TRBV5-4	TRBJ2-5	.	TGTGCCAGCAGCCCTGGACTAGCGGGGGCCCCCGCCCAAGAGACCCAGTACTTC	CASSPGLAGAPAQETQYF
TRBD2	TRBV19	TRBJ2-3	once	TGTGCCAGTAGTCTGACTAGCGGGGGTTCCGGTCGCACAGATACGCAGTATTTT	CASSLTSGGSGRTDTQYF
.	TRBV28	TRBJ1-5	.	TGTGCCAGCAGGACCAGGCAGCCCCAGCATTTT	CASRTRQPQHF
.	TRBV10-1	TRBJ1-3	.	TGCGCCAGCAGTGAGACGGTCTCTGGAAACACCATATATTTT	CASSETVSGNTIYF
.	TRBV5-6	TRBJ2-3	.	TGTGCCAGCACCCGGGACACAGATACGCAGTATTTT	CASTRDTDTQYF
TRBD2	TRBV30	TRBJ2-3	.	TGTGCCTGGAGTGTACTAAAGTGGGTAGCGGGATCCACAGATACGCAGTATTTT	CAWSVLKWVAGSTDTQYF
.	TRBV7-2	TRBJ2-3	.	TGTGCCAGCAGCGTCGAGGCAACAGATACGCAGTATTTT	CASSVEATDTQYF
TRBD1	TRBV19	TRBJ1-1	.	TGTGCCAGTAAGGACAGGGTGGACACTGAAGCTTTCTTT	CASKDRVDTEAFF
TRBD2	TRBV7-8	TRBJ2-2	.	TGTGCCAGCAGCTTAGAAGCGGTGGGCCTAGCGGCCGGGGAGCTGTTTTTT	CASSLEAVGLAAGELFF
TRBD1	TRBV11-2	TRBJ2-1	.	TGTGCCAGCAGCTCACGACAGGGGGCGCGGAATGAGCAGTTCTTC	CASSSRQGARNEQFF
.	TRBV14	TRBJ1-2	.	TGTGCCAGCAGCCAAGGTAGAACCTATGGCTACACCTTC	CASSQGRTYGYTF
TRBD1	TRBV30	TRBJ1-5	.	TGTGCCTGGACCAAGACAGGGAAGACAAATCAGCCCCAGCATTTT	CAWTKTGKTNQPQHF
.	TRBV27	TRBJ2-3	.	TGTGCCAGCGGTACCAGGTACACAGATACGCAGTATTTT	CASGTRYTDTQYF
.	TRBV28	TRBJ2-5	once	TGTGCCAGCAGTTTGGGGGGTAAGGGGGCTGGAGAGACCCAGTACTTC	CASSLGGKGAGETQYF
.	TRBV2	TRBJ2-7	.	TGTGCCAGCAGTGATGGCAGGGGAAACTACGAGCAGTACTTC	CASSDGRGNYEQYF
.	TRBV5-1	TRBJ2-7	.	TGCGCCAGCAGCTTTGGAGGCTCCTACGAGCAGTACTTC	CASSFGGSYEQYF
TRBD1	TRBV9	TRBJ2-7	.	TGTGCCAGCAGCACGGGACAGGGCTACGAGCAGTACTTC	CASSTGQGYEQYF
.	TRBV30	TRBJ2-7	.	TGTGCCTGGAGTAGGGGCAGTATCTACGAGCAGTACTTC	CAWSRGSIYEQYF
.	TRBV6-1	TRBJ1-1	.	TGTGCCAGCAGTGAAGCGTCACAGGGCCTCCGGGTGCACACTGAAGCTTTCTTT	CASSEASQGLRVHTEAFF
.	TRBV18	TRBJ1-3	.	TGTGCCAGCTCACCATCAGGGGATGGAAACACCATATATTTT	CASSPSGDGNTIYF
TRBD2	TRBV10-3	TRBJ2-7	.	TGTGCCATCAGTGAGTCGTTGGGGACTAGCGTATGGAACGAGCAGTACTTC	CAISESLGTSVWNEQYF
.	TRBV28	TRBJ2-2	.	TGTGCCAGTAGGGAGACGGACGCGAACACCGGGGAGCTGTTTTTT	CASRETDANTGELFF
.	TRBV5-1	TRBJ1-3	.	TGCGCCAGCAGCTGGACAGATACTGGAAACACCATATATTTT	CASSWTDTGNTIYF
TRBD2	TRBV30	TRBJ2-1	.	TGTGCCTGGAGTTCCGAAAGGACTAGCAGGTCCTACAATGAGCAGTTCTTC	CAWSSERTSRSYNEQFF
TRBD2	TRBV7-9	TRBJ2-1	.	TGTGCCAGCAGCCTGACTAGCGGGAGGATTGAGCAGTTCTTC	CASSLTSGRIEQFF